This TCR beta chain was obtained from a study of cytomegalovirus exposure and HLA in healthy donors. Turning to this clone: Its target is not known. One end of the junction does not line up with germline, which may come from a read error.

CDR1 is SGHAT, CDR2 FQDESV, per germline (reference sequence). The CDR3 is 16 residues long. Points from the study as a whole: Using a false discovery rate of 0.05, a later analysis showed that 15,000 to 20,000 TCR beta sequences were associated with HLA alleles. A later analysis linked a missense variant in DCLRE1C to the trimming of TCR beta V and J genes. According to an earlier analysis, most TCR beta V segments yielded productive rearrangements about 87% or about 30% of the time. TCR beta chains numbering some 150 were designated cytomegalovirus-associated.

Researchers ran the PCR with 60 Vbeta and 13 Jbeta primers. The table came from immunoSEQ multiplex PCR; TCRdb's copy has only in-frame clones and leaves some out. The sample has about 160,000 clones, under 80% seen once. This clonotype was sampled from a female donor in good health and CMV-seronegative. Material for sequencing was PBMCs. J is TRBJ2-2 and V is TRBV11-1; TRBD1 agrees at 7 bases. The CDR3 is CASSSKTGMNAGELFF. In DNA form, the CDR3 reads TGTGCCAGCAGCTCCAAGACAGGGATGAACGCCGGGGAGCTGTTTTTT.